This passage covers 30 T cell receptor beta chains from one sample sequenced in a study of regulatory T cells in long-lasting Graves disease. The time point was: newly diagnosed GD, antithyroid drugs for less than 3 months. Construction of the TCR library relied on RNA isolated from PBMCs. Building of the TCR beta libraries involved iRepertoire HTBI primers and Arm-PCR of CDR3 regions. MiXCR, run by TCRdb on the multiplex PCR reads, gives a single entry per CDR3 protein. Of roughly 440,000 distinct CDR3 sequences in the sample, 16% were seen once. The same data also went into a second study, on T cells in Graves' hyperthyroidism and ophthalmopathy.

Sequencing used peripheral blood mononuclear cells (PBMCs), obtained at new diagnosis, from a patient treated with antithyroid drugs. The receptor source for this set is a woman aged 18-30 years with Graves disease.

V usage is TRBV9 and J usage is TRBJ2-3, with D perhaps matching TRBD1 or TRBD2 (5 bases each). Germline V gene sequence: CDR1 SGDLS, CDR2 YYNGEE. V lost 2 bases and J 5 bases, leaving 15 bases between the germline ends. The CDR3 runs to 15 residues. DNA for the CDR3: TGTGCCAGCAGCGTTGGGGGAAAGCGGTTAGATACGCAGTATTTT. Its protein is CASSVGGKRLDTQYF.

There are many counts of this clonotype. The chain uses TRBV3-1 and TRBJ2-1, with 9 bases aligning to TRBD2. Germline CDR1 LGHDT, CDR2 YNNKEL (reference sequence). The V gene end was trimmed by 1 base and the J gene end by 6 bases; junction bases not matched to a gene: 7. The CDR3 consists of 16 residues. The CDR3 protein is CASSQGQGLATNEQFF. The CDR3 DNA follows: TGTGCCAGCAGCCAAGGTCAGGGACTAGCAACCAATGAGCAGTTCTTC.

This clonotype was found many times. The chain joins TRBV28 to TRBJ1-6, with D uncertain. Between the trimmed V and J ends, which lost 5 bases and 5 bases, there was a span of 13 bases. There are 15 residues in the CDR3. Germline V gene lookup returns CDR1 MDHEN and CDR2 SYDVKM. The CDR3: CASSTGPGNNSPLHF. In DNA form, the CDR3 reads TGTGCCAGCAGTACCGGGCCAGGAAATAATTCACCCCTCCACTTT.

Many counts were recorded for this clonotype. This rearrangement joins TRBV7-9 to TRBJ2-7; 10 bases are a match to TRBD2. The V gene's germline CDR1 is SEHNR and CDR2 FQNEAQ (reference sequence). V lost 5 bases, J lost 2 bases, and 18 bases stayed unmatched. The CDR3 has 19 residues. CDR3 nucleotides: TGTGCCAGCAGCCCCACATCGATAAGACTTCTAGCGGGAGCCTACGAGCAGTACTTC. This encodes CASSPTSIRLLAGAYEQYF.

The chain has TRBV12-3 or TRBV12-4 and TRBJ1-1; 9 bases are a match to TRBD1. The trim removed 6 bases at V and 1 base at J, leaving 3 bases unmatched. The CDR3 runs 14 residues. CDR3: CASSRQGGNTEAFF. The CDR3 bases are TGTGCCAGCAGCCGACAGGGGGGGAACACTGAAGCTTTCTTT.

This clonotype was seen many times. V usage is TRBV29-1 and J usage is TRBJ2-1, with D maybe TRBD2 (5 bases). Trimming took 5 bases from V and 5 from J, leaving 10 bases between them. There are 12 residues in the CDR3. The V gene's germline CDR1 is SQVTM and CDR2 ANQGSEA. This CDR3 reads CSVPDSNNEQFF. CDR3 DNA: TGCAGCGTTCCGGACTCGAACAATGAGCAGTTCTTC.

At least ten counts were recorded for this clonotype. V and J are TRBV6-2 or TRBV6-3 and TRBJ2-1; 10 bases are shared with TRBD2. The CDR3 contains 17 residues. J gave up 5 bases and V 7 bases, and 14 bases lay outside the gene matches. CDR1 is MNHEY and CDR2 is SVGEGT in the germline V gene. CDR3 DNA sequence: TGTGCCAGCAACCGGCCGGGAGCGGGAGGGCCGGACAATGAGCAGTTCTTC. Protein product: CASNRPGAGGPDNEQFF.

This clonotype was detected ten times or more. V and J are TRBV3-1 and TRBJ1-1, with D possibly being TRBD1 (6 bases). The CDR3 spans 14 residues. Germline lookup yields CDR1 LGHDT and CDR2 YNNKEL (reference sequence). Trimming stripped 1 base from V and 4 bases from J, with 10 bases between. The CDR3 DNA reads TGTGCCAGCAGCCAAGTTCAAGGGGGCACTGAAGCTTTCTTT. Encoded protein: CASSQVQGGTEAFF.

The chain links TRBV12-5 to TRBJ2-6; tentative D call: TRBD1 (5 bases). V was pared by 11 bases and J by 0 bases, with 11 bases between. CDR3 length equals 14 residues. The germline V gene encodes CDR1 LGHNT and CDR2 FRNRAP. The CDR3: CAAAGRSGANVLTF. CDR3 bases: TGTGCTGCCGCAGGGCGCTCTGGGGCCAACGTCCTGACTTTC.

As for this clonotype: A much larger clone sits a single nucleotide away, making a read error possible. V is TRBV11-2 and J is TRBJ2-5; 10 bases match TRBD2. There are 16 residues in the CDR3. Germline V gene lookup returns CDR1 SGHAT and CDR2 FQNNGV. As DNA, the CDR3 is TGCGCCAGCAGCCAGCCCACCGGGACTAGCGTCAATGAGCAGTACTTC. Translation gives CASSQPTGTSVNEQYF.

The chain uses TRBV12-3 or TRBV12-4 and TRBJ1-2; D is possibly TRBD1 (6 bases). Trimming took 3 bases from V and 8 from J, leaving 10 bases between them. The CDR3 is made up of 12 amino acids. The DNA of the CDR3 is TGTGCCAGCAGTTTTTACAGGGTAGGCTACACCTTC. This sequence encodes CASSFYRVGYTF.

The sample holds a few counts of this clonotype. This likely stems from a read error, as it lies one base from a far larger clone. V and J are TRBV13 and TRBJ1-1, with D unclear. The CDR3 length is 14 residues. The germline CDR1 and CDR2 sequences are PRHDT and FYEKMQ (reference sequence). This CDR3 reads CASSLELPNTEAFF. CDR3 sequence (DNA): TGCGCCAGCAGCTTGGAATTACCGAACACTGAAGCTTTCTTT.

This clonotype appeared a few times. Given a much more abundant clone one base away, this may be a read error. The chain is built from TRBV12-3 or TRBV12-4 and TRBJ2-3, with D unclear. The DNA matches TRBJ1-5 better at its end, which makes the J call doubtful. The CDR3 length is 16 residues. The CDR3 nucleotides read TGTGCCAGCAGTTTATATCCTAGCATTATCACAGATACGCAGCATTTT. This translates into CASSLYPSIITDTQHF.

There are many counts of this clonotype. This sequence joins TRBV28 and TRBJ2-1, with TRBD2 matching over 8 bases. The germline V gene encodes CDR1 MDHEN and CDR2 SYDVKM. The CDR3 sequence is 15 residues long. J lost 8 bases, V lost 1 base, and 7 bases had no gene match. In DNA, the CDR3 is TGTGCCAGCAGTTTATACGGGACTAGGCTCGATGAGCAGTTCTTC. It is translated as CASSLYGTRLDEQFF. The variable domain in full, with the rest retrieved from reference TRBV28 and TRBJ2-1, is DVKVTQSSRYLVKRTGEKVFLECVQDMDHENMFWYRQDPGLGLRLIYFSYDVKMKEKGDIPEGYSVSREKKERFSLILESASTNQTSMYLCASSLYGTRLDEQFFGPGTRLTVL.

This clonotype has at least ten counts. The chain combines TRBV7-9 with TRBJ2-3; TRBD2 matches at 9 bases. Germline CDR1 reads SEHNR; CDR2 reads FQNEAQ (reference sequence). This CDR3 region has 17 residues. V shed 0 bases, J shed 2 bases, and the junction held 6 bases outside the gene matches. The CDR3 region is CASSLAPTSGPTDTQYF. CDR3 DNA sequence: TGTGCCAGCAGCTTAGCACCCACTAGCGGGCCCACAGATACGCAGTATTTT. The entire variable domain, with the rest obtained from reference TRBV7-9 and TRBJ2-3, is as follows: DTGVSQNPRHKITKRGQNVTFRCDPISEHNRLYWYRQTLGQGPEFLTYFQNEAQLEKSRLLSDRFSAERPKGSFSTLEIQRTEQGDSAMYLCASSLAPTSGPTDTQYFGPGTRLTVL.

This clonotype was recorded a few times. The chain employs TRBV9 and TRBJ1-2; D possibly corresponds to TRBD1 (6 bases). The CDR3 contains 18 residues. V lost 3 bases, J lost 6 bases, and 27 bases lay in between. In germline, CDR1 is SGDLS, CDR2 YYNGEE. Here the CDR3 reads CASSADVRPGVGGDGYTF. The CDR3 coding sequence is TGTGCCAGCAGCGCAGACGTTAGGCCCGGTGTGGGGGGCGATGGCTACACCTTC. Full variable domain (rest looked up from reference TRBV9 and TRBJ1-2): DSGVTQTPKHLITATGQRVTLRCSPRSGDLSVYWYQQSLDQGLQFLIQYYNGEERAKGNILERFSAQQFPDLHSELNLSSLELGDSALYFCASSADVRPGVGGDGYTFGSGTRLTVV.

Many counts were recorded for this clonotype. The chain employs TRBV10-1 and TRBJ2-3; D may match TRBD1 or TRBD2 (5 bases each). This CDR3 spans 15 amino acids. The V gene's germline CDR1 is WNHNN and CDR2 SYGVQD (reference sequence). Trimming removed 6 bases from V and 2 bases from J, with 15 bases in between. The CDR3 DNA reads as TGCGCCAGCAGCGATTCGGGGACGTCCACAGATACGCAGTATTTT. This gives the protein CASSDSGTSTDTQYF.

This clonotype was recorded once. This sequence joins TRBV9 and TRBJ2-1; 7 nucleotides match TRBD2. CDR1 SGDLS and CDR2 YYNGEE come from the germline V gene. The trim removed 4 bases at V and 4 bases at J, leaving 5 bases unmatched. The CDR3 consists of 14 residues. DNA for the CDR3: TGTGCCAGCAGCCAAGAAGCGGGATACAATGAGCAGTTCTTC. Amino acid sequence: CASSQEAGYNEQFF.

At least ten counts were recorded for this clonotype. The chain recombines TRBV13 with TRBJ2-4, with D unclear. The CDR3 runs to 13 residues. V dropped 5 bases and J dropped 6 bases, with 11 bases sitting between them. CDR1 and CDR2 (germline): PRHDT, FYEKMQ (reference sequence). The CDR3 region is CASSQRMSNIQYF. In DNA, the CDR3 is TGTGCCAGCAGCCAGCGAATGTCAAACATTCAGTACTTC.

There are a few counts of this clonotype. The conserved final phenylalanine or tryptophan is absent from the CDR3, which likely points to a read error. The rearrangement joins TRBV20-1 to TRBJ1-5, with D perhaps TRBD1 (5 bases). This CDR3 contains 14 residues. Per germline, CDR1 DFQATT and CDR2 SNEGSKA (reference sequence). The V end lost 3 bases, the J end lost 1 base, and 10 bases lay between the germline ends. The CDR3 DNA follows: TGCAGTGCTAGGGTGGGGGGGAGCAATCAGCCCCAGCATTCT. This codes for CSARVGGSNQPQHS.

This sequence joins TRBV15 and TRBJ2-3; 7 bases align to TRBD1. Germline V lookup: CDR1 LNHNV, CDR2 YYDKDF (reference sequence). The CDR3 is 14 amino acids. The J segment lost 1 base and the V segment lost 4 bases, leaving 2 bases of the junction unmatched. The CDR3 loop reads CATSTGQRTDTQYF. CDR3 DNA: TGTGCCACCAGCACGGGACAGCGCACAGATACGCAGTATTTT.

The chain carries TRBV6-2 or TRBV6-3 and TRBJ2-1; 11 bases agree with TRBD2. Germline CDR1 reads MNHEY; CDR2 reads SVGEGT. CDR3 length: 19 residues. Losses at the gene ends were 6 bases for V and 0 bases for J; bases not matched to a gene: 13. The CDR3 nucleotides read TGTGCCAGCAGGCCGGGACTAGCGGAGACGTTGGGCTCCTACAATGAGCAGTTCTTC. It encodes CASRPGLAETLGSYNEQFF.

This clonotype was seen a few times. This chain joins TRBV5-1 and TRBJ2-1, with D possibly being TRBD2 (6 bases). The CDR3 is 18 residues long. In germline, CDR1 is SGHRS, CDR2 YFSETQ. Trimming took 3 bases from V and 0 from J, leaving 19 bases between them. CDR3 residues: CASSSEGNRPLSYNEQFF. The CDR3 nucleotides read TGCGCCAGCAGCTCGGAGGGAAACAGGCCCCTCTCCTACAATGAGCAGTTCTTC.

The chain recombines TRBV7-8 with TRBJ2-2; D is possibly TRBD2 (5 bases). The CDR3 sequence is 16 residues long. Per germline, CDR1 SGHVS and CDR2 FQNEAQ. With 5 bases removed from V and 0 bases from J, the gap between germline ends came to 13 bases. The CDR3 loop is CASSKVVGANTGELFF. CDR3 DNA sequence: TGTGCCAGCAGCAAAGTCGTGGGAGCGAACACCGGGGAGCTGTTTTTT.

This clonotype was recorded many times. The chain employs TRBV6-1 and TRBJ2-3; D remains unclear. The CDR3 is made up of 14 amino acids. V lost 8 bases to trimming and J lost 0 bases, with 12 bases between them. The V gene's germline CDR1 is MNHNS and CDR2 SASEGT. In DNA form, the CDR3 reads TGTGCCAGCGTCTTGAGCCCGAGCACAGATACGCAGTATTTT. Protein product: CASVLSPSTDTQYF.

To note about this clonotype: This sequence may be a read error, since a much larger clone differs from it by one base. The V call is TRBV12-3 or TRBV12-4, the J call TRBJ2-7, with no clear D. The CDR3 has 12 residues. The CDR3 region has the DNA TGTGCCGGCAGTTTACGTTTGTACGAGCAGTACTTC. It encodes CAGSLRLYEQYF.

This clonotype has only a few counts. The V gene is TRBV29-1, the J gene TRBJ2-1; 7 nucleotides line up with TRBD2. J lost 7 bases, V lost 4 bases, and 13 bases had no gene match. The CDR3 consists of 15 residues. The germline gives CDR1 SQVTM, CDR2 ANQGSEA. The CDR3 spells CSVGVPGGLWNEQFF. CDR3 DNA: TGCAGCGTTGGAGTCCCGGGAGGACTGTGGAATGAGCAGTTCTTC.

In nucleotides, the CDR3 is TGTGCCAGCAGGGGACAGGGAGGTTTAGAAAAACTGTTTTTT. Its translation is CASRGQGGLEKLFF. This rearrangement joins TRBV6-2 or TRBV6-3 to TRBJ1-4; 9 bases agree with TRBD1. The CDR3 spans 14 residues. V was pared by 6 bases and J by 8 bases, with 7 bases of the junction left unmatched. Germline CDR1 MNHEY, CDR2 SVGEGT.

This clonotype occurred many times. The V and J genes are TRBV11-2 and TRBJ2-3; 14 positions match TRBD2. V was clipped by 5 bases and J by 6 bases; unmatched bases: 10. This CDR3 contains 17 residues. Germline CDR1 SGHAT, CDR2 FQNNGV. The CDR3 DNA reads as TGTGCCAGCAGCCCCGGGACTAGCGGGAGTTATGAGGATACGCAGTATTTT. This gives the protein CASSPGTSGSYEDTQYF.

The table lists this clonotype with a few counts. The V and J genes are TRBV9 and TRBJ1-1; TRBD1 matches at 8 bases. Germline V gene sequence: CDR1 SGDLS, CDR2 YYNGEE. This CDR3 has 15 residues. The J segment lost 5 bases and the V segment lost 4 bases, leaving 10 bases of the junction unmatched. CDR3 residues: CASSSQQGGWTEAFF. The CDR3 bases are TGTGCCAGCAGCTCCCAACAGGGGGGTTGGACTGAAGCTTTCTTT. Combining the CDR3 with reference TRBV9 and TRBJ1-1 gives the whole variable domain DSGVTQTPKHLITATGQRVTLRCSPRSGDLSVYWYQQSLDQGLQFLIQYYNGEERAKGNILERFSAQQFPDLHSELNLSSLELGDSALYFCASSSQQGGWTEAFFGQGTRLTVV.